This T cell receptor (beta chain) was found in a study of blood T cell repertoires in COVID-19. Study-level background: The United States, Italy and Spain provided the acute and convalescent COVID-19 samples.

The CDR3 spans 16 residues. Germline assignment: CDR1 KGHSH and CDR2 LQKENI. V shed 3 bases, J shed 2 bases, and the junction held 10 bases outside the gene matches. Measured with immunoSEQ multiplex PCR; TCRdb has only the in-frame clones, and not every one. The sample lists almost 55,000 clones, roughly 84% occurring once. This chain links TRBV18 with TRBJ2-7; 7 bases fit TRBD2. The receptor comes from a man aged 50 to 60 with acute or convalescent COVID-19. The sequencing sample was made of peripheral blood. The CDR3 nucleotides read TGTGCCAGCTCACCTCTTACCTCTAGCGGCCCCTACGAGCAGTACTTC. Translated: CASSPLTSSGPYEQYF.